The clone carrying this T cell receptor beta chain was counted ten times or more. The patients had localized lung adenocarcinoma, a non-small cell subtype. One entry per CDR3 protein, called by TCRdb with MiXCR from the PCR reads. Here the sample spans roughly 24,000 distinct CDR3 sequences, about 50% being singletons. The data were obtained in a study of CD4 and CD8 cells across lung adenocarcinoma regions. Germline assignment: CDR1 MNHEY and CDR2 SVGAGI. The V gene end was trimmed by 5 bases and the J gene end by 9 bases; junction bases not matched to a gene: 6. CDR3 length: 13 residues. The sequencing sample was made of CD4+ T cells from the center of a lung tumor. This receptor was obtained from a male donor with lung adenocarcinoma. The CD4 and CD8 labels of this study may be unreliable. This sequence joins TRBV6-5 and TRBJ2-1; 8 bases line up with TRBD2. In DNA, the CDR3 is TGTGCCAGCAGTAGGGGACTAGTTGTTGAGCAGTTCTTC. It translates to CASSRGLVVEQFF.